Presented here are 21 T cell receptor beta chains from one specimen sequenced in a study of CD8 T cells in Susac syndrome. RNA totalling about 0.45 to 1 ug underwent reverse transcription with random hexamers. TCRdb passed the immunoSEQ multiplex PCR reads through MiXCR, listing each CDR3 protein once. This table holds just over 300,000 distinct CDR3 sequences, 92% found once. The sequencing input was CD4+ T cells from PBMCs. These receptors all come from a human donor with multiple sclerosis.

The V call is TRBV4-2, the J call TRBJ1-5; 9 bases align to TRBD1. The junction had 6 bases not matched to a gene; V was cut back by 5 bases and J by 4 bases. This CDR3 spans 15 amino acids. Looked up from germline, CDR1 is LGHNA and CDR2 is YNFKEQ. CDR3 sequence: CASSGTGQQNQPQHF. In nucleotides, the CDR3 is TGTGCCAGCAGCGGGACAGGGCAGCAGAATCAGCCCCAGCATTTT.

CDR3 sequence (DNA): TGTGCCAGCAGCGAACAAGCGGGGGTCTCAGATACGCAGTATTTT. Protein: CASSEQAGVSDTQYF. The V gene is TRBV28, the J gene TRBJ2-3, with 8 bases matching TRBD2. J gave up 4 bases and V 6 bases, and 9 bases lay outside the gene matches. CDR1 MDHEN and CDR2 SYDVKM come from the germline V gene. The CDR3 sequence is 15 residues long.

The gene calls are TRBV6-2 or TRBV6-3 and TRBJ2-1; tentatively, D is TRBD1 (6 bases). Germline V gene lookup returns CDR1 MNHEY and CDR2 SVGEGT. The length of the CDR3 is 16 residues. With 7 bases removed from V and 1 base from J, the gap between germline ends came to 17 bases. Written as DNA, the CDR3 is TGTGCCAGCACCAATCCACAGGGAAGGTCCTACAATGAGCAGTTCTTC. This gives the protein CASTNPQGRSYNEQFF.

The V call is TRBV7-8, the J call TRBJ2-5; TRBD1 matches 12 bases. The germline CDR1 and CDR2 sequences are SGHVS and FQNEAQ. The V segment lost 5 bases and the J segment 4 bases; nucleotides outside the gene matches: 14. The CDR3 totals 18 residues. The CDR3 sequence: CASSPGTGGEGHRETQYF. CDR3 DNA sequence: TGTGCCAGCAGCCCAGGGACAGGGGGCGAAGGGCACAGAGAGACCCAGTACTTC.

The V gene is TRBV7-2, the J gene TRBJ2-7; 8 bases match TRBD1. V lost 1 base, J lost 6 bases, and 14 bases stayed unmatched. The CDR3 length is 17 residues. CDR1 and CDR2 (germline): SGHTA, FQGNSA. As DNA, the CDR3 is TGTGCCAGCAGCTTAGGTTTCTTGGACAGGGCCTCCGGCGAGCAGTACTTC. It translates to CASSLGFLDRASGEQYF.

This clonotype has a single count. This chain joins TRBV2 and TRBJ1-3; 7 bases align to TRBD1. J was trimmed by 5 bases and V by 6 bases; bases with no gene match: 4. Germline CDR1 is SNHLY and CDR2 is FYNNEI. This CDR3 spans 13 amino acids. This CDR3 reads CASRTGFRNTIYF. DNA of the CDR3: TGTGCCAGCAGGACAGGGTTTCGAAACACCATATATTTT.

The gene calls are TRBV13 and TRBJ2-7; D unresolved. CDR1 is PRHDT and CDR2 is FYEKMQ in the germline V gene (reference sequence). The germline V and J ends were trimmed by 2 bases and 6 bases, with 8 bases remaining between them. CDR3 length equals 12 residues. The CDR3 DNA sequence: TGTGCCAGCAGCTTAACGGTTGGCGAGCAGTACTTC. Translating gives CASSLTVGEQYF.

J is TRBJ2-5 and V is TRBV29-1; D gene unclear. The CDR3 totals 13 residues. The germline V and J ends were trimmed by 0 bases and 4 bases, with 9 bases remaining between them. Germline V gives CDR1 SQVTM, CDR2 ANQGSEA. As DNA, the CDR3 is TGCAGCGTTGAAGAGGTGCACCGAGAGACCCAGTACTTC. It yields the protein CSVEEVHRETQYF.

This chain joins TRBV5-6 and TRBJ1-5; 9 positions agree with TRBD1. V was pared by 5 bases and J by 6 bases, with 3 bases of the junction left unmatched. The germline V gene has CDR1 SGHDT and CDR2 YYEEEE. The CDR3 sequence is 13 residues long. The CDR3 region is CASRKQGAQPQHF. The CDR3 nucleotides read TGTGCCAGCAGGAAACAGGGGGCTCAGCCCCAGCATTTT.

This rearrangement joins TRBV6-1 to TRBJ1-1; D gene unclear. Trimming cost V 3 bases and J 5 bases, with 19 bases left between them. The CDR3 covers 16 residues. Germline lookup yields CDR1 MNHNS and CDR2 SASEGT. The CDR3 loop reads CASSDGPGRAGTEAFF. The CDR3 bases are TGTGCCAGCAGTGATGGGCCAGGTCGGGCGGGGACTGAAGCTTTCTTT.

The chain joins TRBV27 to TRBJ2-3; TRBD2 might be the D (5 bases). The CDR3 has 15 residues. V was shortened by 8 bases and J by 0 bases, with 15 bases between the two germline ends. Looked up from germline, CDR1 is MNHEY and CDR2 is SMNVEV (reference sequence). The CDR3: CASSELGPSTDTQYF. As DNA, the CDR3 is TGTGCCAGCTCTGAACTAGGCCCTAGCACAGATACGCAGTATTTT.

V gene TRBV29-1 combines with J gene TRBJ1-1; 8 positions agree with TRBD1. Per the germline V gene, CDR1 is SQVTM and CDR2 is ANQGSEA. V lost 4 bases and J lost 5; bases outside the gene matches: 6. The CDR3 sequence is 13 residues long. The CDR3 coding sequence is TGCAGCGTTGGACAGGGGAAGGGGACTGAAGCTTTCTTT. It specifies CSVGQGKGTEAFF.

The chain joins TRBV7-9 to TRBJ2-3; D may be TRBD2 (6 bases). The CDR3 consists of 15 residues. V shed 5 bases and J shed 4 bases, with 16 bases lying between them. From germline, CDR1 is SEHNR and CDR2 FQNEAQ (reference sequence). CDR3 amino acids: CASSPLPAGPDTQYF. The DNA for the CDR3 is TGTGCCAGCAGCCCACTCCCGGCGGGGCCAGATACGCAGTATTTT.

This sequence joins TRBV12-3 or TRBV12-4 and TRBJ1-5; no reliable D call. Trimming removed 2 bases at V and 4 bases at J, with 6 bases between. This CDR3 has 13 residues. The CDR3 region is CASSLTGNQPQHF. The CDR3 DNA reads TGTGCCAGCAGTTTAACGGGAAATCAGCCCCAGCATTTT.

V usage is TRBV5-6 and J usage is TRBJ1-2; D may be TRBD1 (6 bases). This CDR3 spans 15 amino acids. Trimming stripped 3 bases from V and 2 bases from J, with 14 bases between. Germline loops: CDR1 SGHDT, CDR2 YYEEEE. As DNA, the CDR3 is TGTGCCAGCAGCTGGACAGCGTCTACCAACTATGGCTACACCTTC. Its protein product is CASSWTASTNYGYTF.

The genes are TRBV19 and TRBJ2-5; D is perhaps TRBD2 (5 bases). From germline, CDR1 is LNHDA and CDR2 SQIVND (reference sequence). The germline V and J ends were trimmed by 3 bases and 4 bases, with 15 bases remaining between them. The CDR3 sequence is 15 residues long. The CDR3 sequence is CASSITRTGSETQYF. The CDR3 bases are TGTGCCAGTAGTATTACGAGGACGGGATCAGAGACCCAGTACTTC.

The CDR3 here is CASRNRGRGETQYF. In DNA, the CDR3 is TGTGCCAGTAGAAACAGGGGGCGCGGGGAGACCCAGTACTTC. The V call is TRBV19, the J call TRBJ2-5; TRBD1 matches 9 bases. Trimming removed 6 bases from V and 5 bases from J; junction bases left unmatched: 7. The CDR3 has 14 residues. Germline CDR1 is LNHDA and CDR2 is SQIVND (reference sequence). Full variable domain (rest looked up from reference TRBV19 and TRBJ2-5): DGGITQSPKYLFRKEGQNVTLSCEQNLNHDAMYWYRQDPGQGLRLIYYSQIVNDFQKGDIAEGYSVSREKKESFPLTVTSAQKNPTAFYLCASRNRGRGETQYFGPGTRLLVL.

CDR3 sequence (DNA): TGTGCCAGCAGCAAAACCGAGCCCCCGAGGGGGACAGATACGCAGTATTTT. It specifies CASSKTEPPRGTDTQYF. The rearrangement uses TRBV21-1 and TRBJ2-3; the D call of TRBD1 is as the table states it, not checked on the DNA. TRBV21-1 is given as a pseudogene. The CDR3 totals 17 residues.

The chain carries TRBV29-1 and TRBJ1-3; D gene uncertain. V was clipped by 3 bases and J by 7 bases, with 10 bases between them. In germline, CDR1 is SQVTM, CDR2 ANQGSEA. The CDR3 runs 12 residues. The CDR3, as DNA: TGCAGCGTTGAGCTTGGAGGGAACACCATATATTTT. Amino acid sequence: CSVELGGNTIYF.

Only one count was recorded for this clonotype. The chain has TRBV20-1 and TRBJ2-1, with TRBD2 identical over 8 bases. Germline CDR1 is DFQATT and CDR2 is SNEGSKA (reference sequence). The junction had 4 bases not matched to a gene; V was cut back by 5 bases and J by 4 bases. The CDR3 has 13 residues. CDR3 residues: CSAAGTRYNEQFF. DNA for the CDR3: TGCAGTGCTGCGGGGACTAGGTACAATGAGCAGTTCTTC.

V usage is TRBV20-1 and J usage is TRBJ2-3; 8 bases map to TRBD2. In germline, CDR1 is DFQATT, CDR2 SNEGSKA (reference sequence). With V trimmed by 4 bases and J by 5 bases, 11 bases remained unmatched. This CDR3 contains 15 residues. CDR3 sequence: CSATAWAGGRDTQYF. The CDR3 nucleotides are TGCAGTGCTACGGCCTGGGCGGGGGGCCGAGATACGCAGTATTTT.